This note documents a single TCR beta chain sequence. Which antigen it targets is not known. Base quality data are lacking; no much larger clone is found one base away. Collaborating institutions collected whole blood in K2EDTA tubes following their own protocols. For TCRbeta analysis, collaborators shipped samples as frozen whole blood, isolated PBMCs, or DNA extracted from either of those sample types. This record comes from a study of blood T cell repertoires in COVID-19 (TCRdb year 2020). With regard to the full study: Collaborator samples came from the United States, Italy and Spain and covered acute and convalescent phases of COVID-19. The repertoires were released in a freely available public database intended as a resource for research on the immune response to SARS-CoV-2. Where available, HLA class I and class II types were taken from metadata supplied by the sample provider and were not determined by assay-based typing. Samples were obtained from the ongoing ImmuneRACE study (first 160 participants) and from 1,254 subjects provided by 6 global collaborators. The sample metadata nearly always contained a de-identified subject ID, COVID-19 status, age in years and sex. Deeply sampled blood TCRbeta repertoires from subjects exposed to, actively infected with, or recovered from COVID-19 were included in the dataset. The material from the prospective study consisted of cDNA or gDNA derived from T cells, B-cell-depleted T cells, or PBMCs. Summary of the overall study and its limitations: The amount of clinical and demographic metadata varied by source and participant and was provided uncurated.

The CDR3 covers 13 residues, taking in both the cysteine and the phenylalanine. Only CDR3 DNA remains: 39 bases, in frame from the first base. CDR1 and CDR2, per the germline V gene, are MGHRA and YSYEKL. V and J lose 9 bases and 6 bases, and a span of 17 bases separates them. TCRbeta CDR3 regions were amplified from genomic DNA using the immunoSEQ Assay, a bias-controlled multiplex PCR. The authors' analysis ran thus. Nucleated cell counts per sample were estimated from amplification of reference gene primers within the assay. Sequence reads were collapsed and filtered to measure the absolute abundance of every unique TCRbeta CDR3 rearrangement. Productive Simpson clonality was computed per sample as the square root of Simpson's diversity index over productive rearrangements. What TCRdb holds here is the immuneACCESS table cut down to in-frame rearrangements. Part of the clones is not present; checked against another copy, under half of the missing clones reflect an unresolved V gene, and the others are unexplained. The DNA gave D and trimming, while V, J and clone size come from that table. The sample table shows roughly 30,000 clones, and around nine tenths are seen once. Of the sample, 60% to 70% is held by the ten largest clones.

The V and J genes are TRBV4-1 and TRBJ1-2, with the D gene call left open. The sequenced material came from peripheral blood. The clonotype originates from a man between 70 and 80 years old with acute or convalescent COVID-19. In nucleotides, the sequence is TGCGCCAGTACCCGGCGGGGTAGGGATGGCTACACCTTC. Its translation is CASTRRGRDGYTF.